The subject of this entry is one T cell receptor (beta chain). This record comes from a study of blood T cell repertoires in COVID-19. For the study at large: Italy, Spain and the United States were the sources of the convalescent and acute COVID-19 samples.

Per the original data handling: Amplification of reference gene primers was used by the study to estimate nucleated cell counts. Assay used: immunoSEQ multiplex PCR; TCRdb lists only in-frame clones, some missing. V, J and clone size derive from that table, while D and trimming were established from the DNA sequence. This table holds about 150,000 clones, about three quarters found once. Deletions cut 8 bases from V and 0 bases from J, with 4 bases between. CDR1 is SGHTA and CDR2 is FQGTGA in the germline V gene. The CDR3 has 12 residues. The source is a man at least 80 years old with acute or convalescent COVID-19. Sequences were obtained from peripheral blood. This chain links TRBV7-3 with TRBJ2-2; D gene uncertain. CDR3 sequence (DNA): TGTGCCAGCTTAGCGAACACCGGGGAGCTGTTTTTT. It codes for CASLANTGELFF. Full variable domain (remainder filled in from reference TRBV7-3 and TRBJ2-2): GAGVSQTPSNKVTEKGKYVELRCDPISGHTALYWYRQSLGQGPEFLIYFQGTGAADDSGLPNDRFFAVRPEGSVSTLKIQRTERGDSAVYLCASLANTGELFFGEGSRLTVL.